This T cell receptor (beta chain) was identified in a study of Ad26.COV2.S vaccination and SARS-CoV-2 variants. In the case of this clone: The antigen remains unidentified.

The CDR3 is 17 residues long. Treatment in this sample: roughly 18 received Ad26.COV2.S at low or high dose, single or two shots; five or six received placebo; per-sample allocation not given. Vaccine and placebo recipients were sampled on day 63 after the first injection. Study observations and caveats: CD8+ and CD4+ T cells specific for spike reportedly responded with substantial breadth after vaccination.

Produced via immunoSEQ multiplex PCR; TCRdb's table is partial and in-frame only. The table includes more than 350,000 clones, about nine tenths detected once. The TCR sequence derives from a person aged 18-65 years who received the Ad26.COV2.S COVID-19 vaccine or a placebo. V and J are TRBV21-1 and TRBJ2-7; TRBD1 is taken as the D call from the table, unchecked against the DNA. TRBV21-1 is marked as a pseudogene. Material: peripheral blood, obtained in a trial of Ad26.COV2.S vaccine versus placebo. The CDR3 here is CASSKESPGQGFYEQYF. DNA for the CDR3: TGTGCCAGCAGCAAAGAATCGCCGGGACAGGGATTCTACGAGCAGTACTTC.